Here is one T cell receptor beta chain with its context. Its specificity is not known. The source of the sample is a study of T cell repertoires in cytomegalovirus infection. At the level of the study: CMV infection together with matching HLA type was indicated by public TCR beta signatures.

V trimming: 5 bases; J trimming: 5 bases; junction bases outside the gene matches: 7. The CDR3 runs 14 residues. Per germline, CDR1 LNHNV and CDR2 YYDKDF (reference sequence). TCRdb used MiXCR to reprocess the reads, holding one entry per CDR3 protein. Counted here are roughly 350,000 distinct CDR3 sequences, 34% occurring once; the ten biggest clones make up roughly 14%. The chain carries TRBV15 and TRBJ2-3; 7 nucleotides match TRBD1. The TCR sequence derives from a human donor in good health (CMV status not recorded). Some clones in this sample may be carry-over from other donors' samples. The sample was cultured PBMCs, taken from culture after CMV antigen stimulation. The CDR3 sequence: CATSRRQGEDTQYF. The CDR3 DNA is TGTGCCACCAGCCGAAGACAGGGAGAAGATACGCAGTATTTT.